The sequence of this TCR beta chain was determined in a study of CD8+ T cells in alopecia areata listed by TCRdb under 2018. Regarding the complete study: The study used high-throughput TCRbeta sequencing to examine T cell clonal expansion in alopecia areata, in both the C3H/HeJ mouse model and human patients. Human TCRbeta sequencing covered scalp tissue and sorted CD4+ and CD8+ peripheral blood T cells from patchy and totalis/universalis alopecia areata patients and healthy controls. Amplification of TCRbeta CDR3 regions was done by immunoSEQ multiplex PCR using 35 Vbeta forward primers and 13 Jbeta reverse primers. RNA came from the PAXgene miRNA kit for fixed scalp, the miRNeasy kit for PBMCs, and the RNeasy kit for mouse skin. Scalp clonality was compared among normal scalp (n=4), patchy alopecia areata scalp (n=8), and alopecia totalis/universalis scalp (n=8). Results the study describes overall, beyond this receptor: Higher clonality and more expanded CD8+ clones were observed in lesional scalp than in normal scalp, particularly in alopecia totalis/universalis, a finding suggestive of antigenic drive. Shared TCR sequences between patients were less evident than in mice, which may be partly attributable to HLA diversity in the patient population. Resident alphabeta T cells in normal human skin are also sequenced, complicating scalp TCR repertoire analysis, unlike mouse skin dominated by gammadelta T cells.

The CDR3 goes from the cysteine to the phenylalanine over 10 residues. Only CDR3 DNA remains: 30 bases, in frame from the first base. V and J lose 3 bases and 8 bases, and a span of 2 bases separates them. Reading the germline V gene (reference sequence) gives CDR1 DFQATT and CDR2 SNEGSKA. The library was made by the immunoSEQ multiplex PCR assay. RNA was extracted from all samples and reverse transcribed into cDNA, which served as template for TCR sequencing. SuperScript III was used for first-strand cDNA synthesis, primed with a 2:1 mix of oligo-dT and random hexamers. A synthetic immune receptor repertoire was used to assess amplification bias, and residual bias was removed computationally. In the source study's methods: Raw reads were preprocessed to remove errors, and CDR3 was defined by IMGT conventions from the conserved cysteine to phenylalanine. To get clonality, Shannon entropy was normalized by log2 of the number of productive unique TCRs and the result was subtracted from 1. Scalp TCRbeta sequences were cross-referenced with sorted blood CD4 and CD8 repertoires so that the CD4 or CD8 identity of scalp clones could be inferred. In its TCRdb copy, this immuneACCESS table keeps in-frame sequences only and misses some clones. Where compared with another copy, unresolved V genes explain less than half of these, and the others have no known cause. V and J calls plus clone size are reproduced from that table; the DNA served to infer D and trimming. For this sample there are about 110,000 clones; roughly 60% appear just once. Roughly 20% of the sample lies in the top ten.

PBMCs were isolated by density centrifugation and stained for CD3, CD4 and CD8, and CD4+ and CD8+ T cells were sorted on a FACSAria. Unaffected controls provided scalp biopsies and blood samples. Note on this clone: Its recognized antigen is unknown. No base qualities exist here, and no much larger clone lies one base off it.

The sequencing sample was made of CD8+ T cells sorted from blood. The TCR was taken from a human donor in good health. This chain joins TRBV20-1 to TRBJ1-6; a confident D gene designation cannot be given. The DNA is TGCAGTGCTAGGGATTCACCCCTCCACTTT. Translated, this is CSARDSPLHF.